One and the same sample provided the 15 T cell receptor beta chains below, sequenced in a study of control samples from healthy donors and cancer patients. Clones were read by immunoSEQ multiplex PCR, and TCRdb kept only the in-frame ones, dropping some. In the table there are 90,000 or so clones, about four fifths of which are singletons. Sequencing was done on a sample of PBMCs. These receptors were taken from a man aged 65 to 79 with lung cancer.

The chain recombines TRBV4-2 with TRBJ2-3; 11 nucleotides align to TRBD2. In germline, CDR1 is LGHNA, CDR2 YNFKEQ. Trimming at V came to 0 bases and at J to 2 bases, leaving 16 bases not matched to a gene. The CDR3 length is 21 residues. The CDR3 here is CASSQERVAGGTLSFTDTQYF. As DNA, the CDR3 is TGTGCCAGCAGCCAAGAGAGAGTAGCGGGGGGGACTTTATCTTTCACAGATACGCAGTATTTT.

The genes are TRBV2 and TRBJ2-3; TRBD1 aligns across 11 bases. V shed 5 bases and J 6 bases; nucleotides not matched to a gene: 7. CDR3 length: 15 residues. Germline-derived CDR1 and CDR2 are SNHLY and FYNNEI. The CDR3 region has the DNA TGTGCCAGCAGTAAGGGACAGGGGGGCTTTGATACGCAGTATTTT. Protein sequence: CASSKGQGGFDTQYF.

The chain joins TRBV27 to TRBJ1-6; 7 bases match TRBD1. The CDR3 contains 20 residues. The V segment lost 4 bases and the J segment 8 bases; nucleotides outside the gene matches: 23. Looked up from germline, CDR1 is MNHEY and CDR2 is SMNVEV (reference sequence). The CDR3 loop reads CASSSAPPRDSGFIDSPLHF. Written as DNA, the CDR3 is TGTGCCAGCAGTTCTGCTCCTCCCCGGGACAGCGGATTTATAGATTCACCCCTCCACTTT.

The chain uses TRBV2 and TRBJ1-4; D uncertain. Germline CDR1 is SNHLY and CDR2 is FYNNEI. The CDR3 length is 15 residues. V gave up 7 bases and J gave up 2 bases, with 14 bases separating them. Here the CDR3 reads CASIGPGTTNEKLFF. CDR3 nucleotides: TGTGCCAGCATAGGGCCGGGAACGACTAATGAAAAACTGTTTTTT. Combining the CDR3 with reference TRBV2 and TRBJ1-4 gives the whole variable domain EPEVTQTPSHQVTQMGQEVILRCVPISNHLYFYWYRQILGQKVEFLVSFYNNEISEKSEIFDDQFSVERPDGSNFTLKIRSTKLEDSAMYFCASIGPGTTNEKLFFGSGTQLSVL.

Remarks on this clone: In the same sample, other DNA sequences code for this CDR3. The rearrangement uses TRBV12-3 or TRBV12-4 and TRBJ1-2; D unresolved. With 3 bases removed from V and 2 bases from J, the gap between germline ends came to 7 bases. The CDR3 is 13 residues long. The CDR3 nucleotides read TGTGCCAGCAGTTTTTCGGGAAACTATGGCTACACCTTC. Protein sequence: CASSFSGNYGYTF.

The DNA of the CDR3 is TGTGCCAGCAGTTTAGCGCCTCAGAATGGCTACACCTTC. As protein: CASSLAPQNGYTF. V usage is TRBV12-3 or TRBV12-4 and J usage is TRBJ1-2, with D hard to call. V was shortened by 0 bases and J by 6 bases, with 8 bases between the two germline ends. This CDR3 comprises 13 residues.

The V and J genes are TRBV9 and TRBJ2-7; 7 bases fit TRBD1. This CDR3 spans 16 amino acids. The germline gives CDR1 SGDLS, CDR2 YYNGEE. J was trimmed by 4 bases and V by 0 bases; bases with no gene match: 10. As DNA, the CDR3 is TGTGCCAGCAGCGTAGGGGTCGGGGACAGCCCTTACGAGCAGTACTTC. As protein: CASSVGVGDSPYEQYF.

This clone appeared a few times. This chain's CDR3 is CASSRQGANEKLFF. CDR3 nucleotide sequence: TGTGCCAGTAGTAGACAGGGGGCTAATGAAAAACTGTTTTTT. This chain connects TRBV19 to TRBJ1-4; 9 nucleotides align to TRBD1. Germline lookup yields CDR1 LNHDA and CDR2 SQIVND (reference sequence). Trimming cost V 4 bases and J 3 bases; bases outside gene matches: 0. The CDR3 is 14 amino acids.

The chain couples TRBV10-2 to TRBJ2-3; no clear D gene. Germline V gene lookup returns CDR1 WSHSY and CDR2 SAAADI. The CDR3 sequence is 15 residues long. V dropped 2 bases and J dropped 5 bases, with 14 bases sitting between them. The CDR3 region is CASSEANQWRDTQYF. The CDR3 DNA is TGCGCCAGCAGTGAGGCGAACCAGTGGAGAGATACGCAGTATTTT.

This clone has just a few counts. This rearrangement joins TRBV9 to TRBJ2-3; D remains ambiguous. Germline CDR1 reads SGDLS; CDR2 reads YYNGEE. This CDR3 comprises 15 residues. V was clipped by 1 base and J by 3 bases, with 12 bases between them. The CDR3 DNA is TGTGCCAGCAGCGTATCCCTTGTTTGGACAGATACGCAGTATTTT. Translating gives CASSVSLVWTDTQYF.

The chain employs TRBV27 and TRBJ2-7, with 8 bases identical to TRBD1. Looked up from germline, CDR1 is MNHEY and CDR2 is SMNVEV (reference sequence). The junction had 1 base not matched to a gene; V was cut back by 3 bases and J by 3 bases. This CDR3 comprises 13 residues. The CDR3 is CASSFTGGYEQYF. CDR3 coding DNA: TGTGCCAGCAGTTTCACAGGGGGCTACGAGCAGTACTTC.

The J gene is TRBJ2-3, the V gene TRBV12-3 or TRBV12-4; 9 bases line up with TRBD2. The junction had 6 bases not matched to a gene; V was cut back by 6 bases and J by 8 bases. This CDR3 has 13 amino acids. The CDR3 protein is CASSPGLAGTQYF. The CDR3 DNA follows: TGTGCCAGCAGCCCGGGACTAGCTGGTACGCAGTATTTT.

Only a few counts were recorded for this clone. This chain uses TRBV7-9 with TRBJ1-3, with D unclear. The CDR3 runs to 13 residues. V lost 8 bases, J lost 0 bases, and 8 bases lay in between. Germline V gene sequence: CDR1 SEHNR, CDR2 FQNEAQ (reference sequence). The CDR3 DNA reads as TGTGCCAGCCCCGCGGACTCTGGAAACACCATATATTTT. As protein: CASPADSGNTIYF.

A few counts support this clone. This chain joins TRBV5-1 and TRBJ2-1, with a weak D call TRBD1 (6 bases). Deletions cut 0 bases from V and 4 bases from J, with 14 bases between. The germline V gene has CDR1 SGHRS and CDR2 YFSETQ. The CDR3 spans 16 residues. In DNA form, the CDR3 reads TGCGCCAGCAGCTTGGCCGCAGGGGTGATGTACAATGAGCAGTTCTTC. This sequence encodes CASSLAAGVMYNEQFF.

The J gene is TRBJ1-4, the V gene TRBV30; D uncertain. V was cut by 0 bases and J by 10 bases, with 18 bases left in between. CDR1 is GTSNPN and CDR2 is SVGIG in the germline V gene (reference sequence). The CDR3 extends over 15 amino acids. This chain's CDR3 is CAWSVPVSRLGKLFF. DNA of the CDR3: TGTGCCTGGAGTGTACCGGTTTCCAGGCTTGGAAAACTGTTTTTT.